This passage covers 14 T cell receptor beta chains from one sample sequenced in a study of blood T cell repertoires in COVID-19. Repertoires were generated with immunoSEQ multiplex PCR, while TCRdb's copy carries only in-frame clones and drops some. This sample has around 300,000 clones, with approximately 88% found just once. Input material: peripheral blood. The receptors stem from a woman aged 25 to 39 with COVID-19, enrolled during active disease.

The CDR3 reads CASTSPGGLNEKLFF. CDR3 nucleotides: TGTGCCAGCACCTCCCCAGGGGGGCTTAATGAAAAACTGTTTTTT. The V gene is TRBV28, the J gene TRBJ1-4; TRBD1 matches at 7 bases. Germline V lookup: CDR1 MDHEN, CDR2 SYDVKM. This CDR3 is built from 15 residues. Germline trimming cut 7 bases from V and 4 bases from J; bases unmatched to any gene: 9.

V is TRBV5-8 and J is TRBJ1-1; perhaps TRBD1 as D (6 bases). Trimming cost V 4 bases and J 0 bases, with 16 bases left between them. From germline, CDR1 is SGHTS and CDR2 YDEGEE. The CDR3 has 16 residues. Written as DNA, the CDR3 is TGTGCCAGCAGCGACAACAGGGTGGCGATGAACACTGAAGCTTTCTTT. Translation gives CASSDNRVAMNTEAFF.

The rearrangement links TRBV2 to TRBJ1-1, with a tentative D call TRBD1 (6 bases). This CDR3 is 12 amino acids long. V was shortened by 6 bases and J by 1 base, with 6 bases between the two germline ends. Germline V gene data show CDR1 as SNHLY and CDR2 as FYNNEI. The CDR3 protein is CASRGQNTEAFF. The CDR3 DNA sequence: TGTGCCAGCAGGGGACAGAACACTGAAGCTTTCTTT.

The chain has TRBV20-1 and TRBJ1-1, with D hard to call. This CDR3 is built from 11 residues. The V end lost 5 bases, the J end lost 4 bases, and 8 bases lay between the germline ends. Germline V gives CDR1 DFQATT, CDR2 SNEGSKA (reference sequence). The DNA for the CDR3 is TGCAGTGCTGGGGAGACCACTGAAGCTTTCTTT. It codes for CSAGETTEAFF.

The J gene is TRBJ2-1, the V gene TRBV3-1 (or the pseudogene TRBV3-2); 9 bases fit TRBD2. The V and J ends lost 3 bases and 2 bases, in that order; junction bases with no gene match: 11. There are 18 residues in the CDR3. Germline V gives CDR1 LGHDT, CDR2 YNNKEL (reference sequence). This CDR3 reads CASSHGLAGFVTYNEQFF. For the CDR3, the DNA is TGTGCCAGCAGCCATGGGCTAGCGGGGTTCGTCACCTACAATGAGCAGTTCTTC.

The chain carries TRBV6-5 and TRBJ1-2; 7 positions match TRBD1. This CDR3 has 13 amino acids. V was pared by 6 bases and J by 6 bases, with 7 bases of the junction left unmatched. The V gene's germline CDR1 is MNHEY and CDR2 SVGAGI. As DNA, the CDR3 is TGTGCCAGCAGGAGACAGGGAACCCATGGCTACACCTTC. This sequence encodes CASRRQGTHGYTF.

The chain is built from TRBV15 and TRBJ2-3; D is ambiguous. Between the trimmed V and J ends, which lost 0 bases and 4 bases, there was a span of 11 bases. Germline lookup yields CDR1 LNHNV and CDR2 YYDKDF (reference sequence). The CDR3 runs 15 residues. The CDR3 spells CATSRDRALSDTQYF. The CDR3 DNA reads TGTGCCACCAGCAGAGATCGAGCTTTGTCAGATACGCAGTATTTT.

V is TRBV11-2 and J is TRBJ1-3, with a weak D call TRBD1 (5 bases). With 8 bases removed from V and 0 bases from J, the gap between germline ends came to 11 bases. Germline V CDR1 and CDR2: SGHAT, FQNNGV. The CDR3 sequence is 14 residues long. This CDR3 is CASRGRNSGNTIYF. DNA of the CDR3: TGTGCCAGCCGGGGGAGGAACTCTGGAAACACCATATATTTT.

The V call is TRBV27, the J call TRBJ1-2; TRBD1 might be the D (5 bases). CDR1 is MNHEY, CDR2 SMNVEV, per germline (reference sequence). The V end lost 5 bases, the J end lost 8 bases, and 21 bases lay between the germline ends. The CDR3 has 15 amino acids. The CDR3 loop is CASSPTWDLSRGYTF. CDR3 DNA: TGTGCCAGCAGTCCTACCTGGGACTTGTCAAGGGGCTACACCTTC.

This clone was recorded at least ten times. DNA for the CDR3: TGTGCCAGCAGTGGGAGGGGAAGGCCCCAGCATTTT. Residues: CASSGRGRPQHF. The V gene is TRBV2, the J gene TRBJ1-5; D is possibly TRBD1 (5 bases). The ends were cut back, 4 bases at V and 9 bases at J, with 10 bases in the middle. CDR1 and CDR2 (germline): SNHLY, FYNNEI. This CDR3 is 12 amino acids long.

The genes are TRBV5-1 and TRBJ2-7; D unresolved. From germline, CDR1 is SGHRS and CDR2 YFSETQ. The V end was cut by 2 bases, the J end by 2 bases, with 11 bases between. This CDR3 is built from 14 residues. CDR3 nucleotide sequence: TGCGCCAGCAGCTTTAAGTCTTCAGCCTACGAGCAGTACGTC. Amino acid sequence: CASSFKSSAYEQYV.

The chain has TRBV29-1 and TRBJ1-2; no firm D call. The CDR3 has 13 amino acids. Trimming pared 8 bases from V and 3 bases from J, leaving 16 bases between. Germline V gene data show CDR1 as SQVTM and CDR2 as ANQGSEA. For the CDR3, the DNA is TGCAGCTTTAGAGGCCCTGCCCACTATGGCTACACCTTC. It is translated as CSFRGPAHYGYTF.

This chain links TRBV19 with TRBJ2-7; 9 bases match TRBD1. The CDR3 has 14 residues. V was clipped by 5 bases and J by 3 bases; unmatched bases: 5. CDR1 is LNHDA, CDR2 SQIVND, per germline (reference sequence). CDR3 residues: CASSATGGCYEQYV. The CDR3 coding sequence is TGTGCCAGTAGTGCGACAGGGGGATGCTACGAGCAGTACGTC.

The J gene is TRBJ1-1, the V gene TRBV2, with TRBD1 identical over 8 bases. The CDR3 has 14 residues. Germline trimming cut 9 bases from V and 0 bases from J; bases unmatched to any gene: 6. Germline lookup yields CDR1 SNHLY and CDR2 FYNNEI. Here the CDR3 reads CARVTDRVNTEAFF. The CDR3 DNA follows: TGTGCCAGAGTGACGGACAGGGTGAACACTGAAGCTTTCTTT.